This T cell receptor beta chain was observed in a study of blood T cell repertoires in COVID-19 (dated by TCRdb to 2018 to 2021). Context from the whole study: Collaborator samples came from the United States, Italy and Spain and covered acute and convalescent phases of COVID-19. The sample metadata nearly always contained a de-identified subject ID, COVID-19 status, age in years and sex. Samples were obtained from the ongoing ImmuneRACE study (first 160 participants) and from 1,000 to 1,500 subjects provided by 6 global collaborators. Subjects who had been exposed to COVID-19, were actively infected with it, or had recovered from it provided the deeply sampled blood TCRbeta repertoires that made up the dataset. A freely available public database, intended as a resource for researchers studying the immune response to SARS-CoV-2, is where the repertoires were released. The prospective study material was composed of cDNA or gDNA derived from T cells, B-cell-depleted T cells, or PBMCs. HLA class I and class II types, where available, came from metadata supplied by the sample provider rather than from assay-based typing. Broad study findings and their caveats: The quantity of clinical and demographic metadata differed by source and by participant and was supplied without curation.

Compared with germline, V lacks 6 bases and J lacks 6 bases; bases without a gene match: 5. In the germline V gene, CDR1 corresponds to ENHRY and CDR2 to SYGVKD. Reading from cysteine to phenylalanine, the CDR3 counts 14 amino acids. Of the read, only the CDR3 DNA is kept; its 42 bases are in frame from base 1. TCRbeta CDR3 regions were amplified from genomic DNA by means of the immunoSEQ Assay, a bias-controlled multiplex PCR. The paper's processing steps were these. The number of nucleated cells in each sample was estimated by amplification of reference gene primers within the assay. Sequence reads were collapsed and filtered to measure the absolute abundance of every unique TCRbeta CDR3 rearrangement. For each sample, productive Simpson clonality was calculated as the square root of Simpson's diversity index over productive rearrangements. TCRdb retrieved this table from immuneACCESS and kept in-frame rearrangements only. Not all clones are present; in checked studies, unresolved V genes account for under half, and no reason is known for the remainder. Clone size and V and J calls were adopted from that table, with D and trimming inferred from the DNA. Present in this sample are 150,000 to 160,000 clones, about 85% of which were seen just once. The ten largest clones take up 0.63% of the sample.

Of note for this clone: Its antigen is not yet known. One base away there is no much larger clone; base qualities are not given.

In Seattle, one collaborating source enrolled patients while the infection was active and tracked those patients longitudinally over the course of disease. The collaborating institutions used their own protocols to collect whole blood in K2EDTA tubes. For TCRbeta analysis, collaborator samples were shipped as frozen whole blood, as isolated PBMCs, or as DNA extracted from either sample type. The specimen was peripheral blood. The chain is made from TRBV10-3 and TRBJ1-6, with TRBD1 matching 7 junction bases. The TCR was taken from a man aged 60-69 years with COVID-19, enrolled during active disease. The CDR3 here reads CAIRGTEVNSPLHF. The sequence in DNA is TGTGCCATCAGGGGGACAGAAGTTAATTCACCCCTCCACTTT.